This T cell receptor (beta chain) was captured by sequencing in a study of T-cell memory formation after mild COVID-19. TCRdb passed the 5' RACE reads through MiXCR, listing each CDR3 protein once. This table holds around 150,000 distinct CDR3 sequences, 11% found once. This clonotype has more than one count but fewer than ten. Trimming removed 0 bases from V and 7 bases from J; junction bases left unmatched: 6. Germline V gene sequence: CDR1 SGHNT, CDR2 YYREEE (reference sequence). The CDR3 covers 15 residues. This receptor was taken from a man between 18 and 29 years old who had mild COVID-19 (a few samples of this study predate the infection). Cell type and time point are not known. J is TRBJ1-4 and V is TRBV5-4; TRBD1 matches at 7 bases. Sequenced material: PBMCs or a T cell subset sorted from them (not recorded which). DNA of the CDR3: TGTGCCAGCAGCTTGGGGGACAGATCTTTTGAAAAACTGTTTTTT. This encodes CASSLGDRSFEKLFF.